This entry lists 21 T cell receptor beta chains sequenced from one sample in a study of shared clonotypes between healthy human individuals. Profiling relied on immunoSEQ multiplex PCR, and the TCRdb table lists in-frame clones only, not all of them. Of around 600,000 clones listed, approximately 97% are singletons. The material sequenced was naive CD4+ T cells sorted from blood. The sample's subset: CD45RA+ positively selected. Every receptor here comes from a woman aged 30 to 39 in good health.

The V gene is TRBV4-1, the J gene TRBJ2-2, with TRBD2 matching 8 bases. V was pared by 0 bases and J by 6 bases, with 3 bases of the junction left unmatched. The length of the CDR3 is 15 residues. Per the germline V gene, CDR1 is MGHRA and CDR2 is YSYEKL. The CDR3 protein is CASSQDGLAAGELFF. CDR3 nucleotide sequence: TGCGCCAGCAGCCAAGATGGACTAGCTGCCGGGGAGCTGTTTTTT.

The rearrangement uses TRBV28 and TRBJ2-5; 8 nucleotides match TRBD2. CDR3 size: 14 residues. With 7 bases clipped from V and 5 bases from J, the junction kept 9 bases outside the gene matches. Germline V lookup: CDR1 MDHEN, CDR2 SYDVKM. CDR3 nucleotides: TGTGCCAGCACCCCAGCGGGAGTCGGGGAGACCCAGTACTTC. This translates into CASTPAGVGETQYF.

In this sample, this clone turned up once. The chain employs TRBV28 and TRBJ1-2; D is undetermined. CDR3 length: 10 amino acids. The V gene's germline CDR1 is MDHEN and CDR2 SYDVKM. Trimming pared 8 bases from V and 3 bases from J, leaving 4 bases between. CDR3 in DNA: TGTGCCAGCCGGTACTATGGCTACACCTTC. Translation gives CASRYYGYTF.

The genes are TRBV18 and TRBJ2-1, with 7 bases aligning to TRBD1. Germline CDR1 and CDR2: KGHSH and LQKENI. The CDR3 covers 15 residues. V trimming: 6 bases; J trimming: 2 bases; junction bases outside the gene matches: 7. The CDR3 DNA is TGTGCCAGCTCTTCCAAGACAGGGACCTACAATGAGCAGTTCTTC. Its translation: CASSSKTGTYNEQFF.

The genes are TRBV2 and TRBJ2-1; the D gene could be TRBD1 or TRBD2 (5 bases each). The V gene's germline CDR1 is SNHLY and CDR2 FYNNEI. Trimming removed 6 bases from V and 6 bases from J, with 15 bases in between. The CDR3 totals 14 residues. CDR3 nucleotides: TGTGCCAGCAGAGCACCGGGACCCAGCAATGAGCAGTTCTTC. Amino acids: CASRAPGPSNEQFF.

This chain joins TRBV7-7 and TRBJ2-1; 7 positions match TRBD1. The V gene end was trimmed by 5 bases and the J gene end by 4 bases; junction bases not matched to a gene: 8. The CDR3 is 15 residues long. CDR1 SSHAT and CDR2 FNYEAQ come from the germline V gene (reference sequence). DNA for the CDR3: TGTGCCAGCAGCGCCACCGGGACAGCTTACAATGAGCAGTTCTTC. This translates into CASSATGTAYNEQFF.

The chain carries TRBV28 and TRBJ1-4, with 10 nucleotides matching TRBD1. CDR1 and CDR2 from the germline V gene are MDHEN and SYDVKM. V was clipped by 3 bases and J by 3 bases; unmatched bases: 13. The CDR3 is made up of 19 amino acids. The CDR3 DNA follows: TGTGCCAGCAGTTTTATGGGACAGGGGTTCTTTGCAGCTAATGAAAAACTGTTTTTT. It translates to CASSFMGQGFFAANEKLFF.

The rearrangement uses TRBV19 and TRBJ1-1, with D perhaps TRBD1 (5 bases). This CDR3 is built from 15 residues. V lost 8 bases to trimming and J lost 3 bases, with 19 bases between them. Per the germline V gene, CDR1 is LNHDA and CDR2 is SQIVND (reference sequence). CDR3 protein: CASHSSRAVYTEAFF. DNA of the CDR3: TGTGCCAGTCATTCCAGCAGGGCGGTGTACACTGAAGCTTTCTTT.

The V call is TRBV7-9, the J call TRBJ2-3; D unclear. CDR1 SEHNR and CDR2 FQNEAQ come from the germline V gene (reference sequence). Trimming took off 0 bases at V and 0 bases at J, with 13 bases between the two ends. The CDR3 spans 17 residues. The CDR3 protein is CASSLAPGKTSTDTQYF. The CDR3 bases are TGTGCCAGCAGCTTAGCCCCGGGCAAGACTAGCACAGATACGCAGTATTTT.

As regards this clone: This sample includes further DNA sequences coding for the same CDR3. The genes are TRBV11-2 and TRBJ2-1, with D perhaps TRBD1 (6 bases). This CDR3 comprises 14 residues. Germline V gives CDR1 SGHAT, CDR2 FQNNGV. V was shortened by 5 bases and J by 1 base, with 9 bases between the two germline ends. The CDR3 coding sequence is TGTGCCAGCAGCCTAGGGGGTTCCTACAATGAGCAGTTCTTC. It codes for CASSLGGSYNEQFF.

The CDR3 here is CASGRTDGNEQFF. The DNA for the CDR3 is TGTGCCAGCGGACGGACGGACGGCAATGAGCAGTTCTTC. The chain is built from TRBV6-4 and TRBJ2-1; D uncertain. CDR3 size: 13 residues. V was shortened by 8 bases and J by 6 bases, with 14 bases between the two germline ends. Germline V gives CDR1 MRHNA, CDR2 SNTAGT.

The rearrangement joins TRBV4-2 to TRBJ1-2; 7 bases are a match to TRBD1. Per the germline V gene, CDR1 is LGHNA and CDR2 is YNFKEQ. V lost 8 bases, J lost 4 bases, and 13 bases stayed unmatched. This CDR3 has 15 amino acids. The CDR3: CASGPGTARSYGYTF. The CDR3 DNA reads TGTGCCAGCGGACCCGGGACAGCCAGGAGCTATGGCTACACCTTC.

The CDR3 DNA reads TGTGCCAGCAGTGAACAGAGATACGAACGCAGCAGAGAGCAGTTCTTC. Translation: CASSEQRYERSREQFF. V and J are TRBV6-1 and TRBJ2-1; the D is unclear. The CDR3 runs to 16 residues. The V gene's germline CDR1 is MNHNS and CDR2 SASEGT. With 2 bases removed from V and 10 bases from J, the gap between germline ends came to 21 bases.

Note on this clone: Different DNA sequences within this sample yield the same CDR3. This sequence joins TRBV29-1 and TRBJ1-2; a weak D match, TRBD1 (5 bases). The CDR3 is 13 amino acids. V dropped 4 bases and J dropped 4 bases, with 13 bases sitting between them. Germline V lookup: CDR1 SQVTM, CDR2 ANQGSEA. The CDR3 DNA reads TGCAGCGTTGTAGGGGTTCGCGGCTATGGCTACACCTTC. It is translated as CSVVGVRGYGYTF.

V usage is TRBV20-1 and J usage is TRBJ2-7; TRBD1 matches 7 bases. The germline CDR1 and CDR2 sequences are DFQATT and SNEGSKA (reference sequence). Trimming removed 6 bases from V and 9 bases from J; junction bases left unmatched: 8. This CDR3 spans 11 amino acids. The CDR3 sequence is CSATGASLQYF. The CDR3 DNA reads TGCAGTGCCACAGGGGCGAGTCTGCAGTACTTC.

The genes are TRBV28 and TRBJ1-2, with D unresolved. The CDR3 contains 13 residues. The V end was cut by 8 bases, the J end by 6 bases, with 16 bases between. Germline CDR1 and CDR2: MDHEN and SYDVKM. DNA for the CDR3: TGTGCCAGCTCGAGCTCCACGCGGCATGGCTACACCTTC. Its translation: CASSSSTRHGYTF.

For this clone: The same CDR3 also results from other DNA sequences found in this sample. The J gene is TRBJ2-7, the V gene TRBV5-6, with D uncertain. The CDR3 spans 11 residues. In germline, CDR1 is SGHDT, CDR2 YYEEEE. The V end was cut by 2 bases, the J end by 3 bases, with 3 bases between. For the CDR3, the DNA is TGTGCCAGCAGCTTAAACTACGAGCAGTACTTC. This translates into CASSLNYEQYF.

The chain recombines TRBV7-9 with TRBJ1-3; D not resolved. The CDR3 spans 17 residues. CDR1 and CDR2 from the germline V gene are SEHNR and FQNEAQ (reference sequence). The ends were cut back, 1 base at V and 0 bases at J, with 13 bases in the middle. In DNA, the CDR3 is TGTGCCAGCAGCTTAGTAAGGTCTCAAGACTCTGGAAACACCATATATTTT. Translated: CASSLVRSQDSGNTIYF.

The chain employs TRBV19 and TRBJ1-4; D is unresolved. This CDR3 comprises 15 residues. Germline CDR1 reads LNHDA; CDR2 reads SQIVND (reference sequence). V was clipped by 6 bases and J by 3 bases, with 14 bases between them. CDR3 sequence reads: CASRLMVGANEKLFF. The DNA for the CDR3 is TGTGCCAGTAGGCTCATGGTCGGGGCTAATGAAAAACTGTTTTTT.

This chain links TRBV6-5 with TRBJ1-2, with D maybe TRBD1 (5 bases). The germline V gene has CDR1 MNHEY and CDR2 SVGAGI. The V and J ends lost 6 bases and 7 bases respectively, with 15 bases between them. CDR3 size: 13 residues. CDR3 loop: CASSQVGVAGYTF. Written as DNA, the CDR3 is TGTGCCAGCAGCCAAGTGGGGGTCGCTGGCTACACCTTC.

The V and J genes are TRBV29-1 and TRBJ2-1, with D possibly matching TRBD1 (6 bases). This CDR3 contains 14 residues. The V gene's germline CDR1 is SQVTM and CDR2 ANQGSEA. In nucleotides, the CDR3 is TGCACGGTGCCTGCAGGGGATCCTTACGATGAGCAGTTCTTC. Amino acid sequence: CTVPAGDPYDEQFF.